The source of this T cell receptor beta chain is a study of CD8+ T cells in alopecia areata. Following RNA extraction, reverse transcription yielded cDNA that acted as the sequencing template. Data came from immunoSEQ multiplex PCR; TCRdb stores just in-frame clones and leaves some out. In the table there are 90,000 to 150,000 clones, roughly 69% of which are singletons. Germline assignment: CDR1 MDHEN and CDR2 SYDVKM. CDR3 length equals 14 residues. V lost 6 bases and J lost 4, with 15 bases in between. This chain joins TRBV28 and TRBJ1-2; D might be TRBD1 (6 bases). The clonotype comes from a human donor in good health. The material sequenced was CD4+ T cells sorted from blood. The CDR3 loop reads CASSPLGGLYGYTF. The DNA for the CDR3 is TGTGCCAGCAGCCCCTTGGGGGGGCTCTATGGCTACACCTTC.